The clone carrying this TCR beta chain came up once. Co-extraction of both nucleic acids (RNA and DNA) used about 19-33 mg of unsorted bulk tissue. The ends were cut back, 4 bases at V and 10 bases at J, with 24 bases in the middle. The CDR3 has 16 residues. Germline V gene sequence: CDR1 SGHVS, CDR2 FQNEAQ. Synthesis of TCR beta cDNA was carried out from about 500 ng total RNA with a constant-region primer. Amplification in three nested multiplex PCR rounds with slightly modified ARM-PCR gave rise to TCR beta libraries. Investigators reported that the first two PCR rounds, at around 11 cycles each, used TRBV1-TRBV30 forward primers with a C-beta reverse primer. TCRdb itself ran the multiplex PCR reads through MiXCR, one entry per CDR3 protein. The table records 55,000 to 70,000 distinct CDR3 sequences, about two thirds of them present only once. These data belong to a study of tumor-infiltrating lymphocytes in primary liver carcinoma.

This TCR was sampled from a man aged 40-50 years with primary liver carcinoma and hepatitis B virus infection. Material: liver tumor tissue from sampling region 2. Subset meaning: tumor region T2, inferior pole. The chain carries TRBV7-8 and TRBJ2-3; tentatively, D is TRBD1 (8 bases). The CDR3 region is CASSSTGGGNSDAQYF. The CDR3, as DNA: TGTGCCAGCAGCTCAACAGGGGGGGGAAATTCGGATGCGCAGTATTTT.